Detailed here is one TCR beta chain. The sample is drawn from a study of blood T cell repertoires in COVID-19. Whole-study context: The cDNA or gDNA used as material had been derived from T cells, B-cell-depleted T cells, or PBMCs.

Clones were read by immunoSEQ multiplex PCR, and TCRdb kept only the in-frame ones, dropping some. The data hold about 180,000 clones, with approximately 83% observed a single time. There are 15 residues in the CDR3. V lost 1 base to trimming and J lost 4 bases, with 11 bases between them. Germline CDR1 reads SGDLS; CDR2 reads YYNGEE. The sequenced material came from peripheral blood. The clonotype comes from a human donor with active or convalescent COVID-19. The donor label of this sample is uncertain. This chain uses TRBV9 with TRBJ2-2; perhaps TRBD2 as D (7 bases). The CDR3 DNA follows: TGTGCCAGCAGCGTATCGGGGGGCAGCACCGGGGAGCTGTTTTTT. Protein sequence: CASSVSGGSTGELFF. Filled out from reference TRBV9 and TRBJ2-2, the complete variable domain reads DSGVTQTPKHLITATGQRVTLRCSPRSGDLSVYWYQQSLDQGLQFLIQYYNGEERAKGNILERFSAQQFPDLHSELNLSSLELGDSALYFCASSVSGGSTGELFFGEGSRLTVL.